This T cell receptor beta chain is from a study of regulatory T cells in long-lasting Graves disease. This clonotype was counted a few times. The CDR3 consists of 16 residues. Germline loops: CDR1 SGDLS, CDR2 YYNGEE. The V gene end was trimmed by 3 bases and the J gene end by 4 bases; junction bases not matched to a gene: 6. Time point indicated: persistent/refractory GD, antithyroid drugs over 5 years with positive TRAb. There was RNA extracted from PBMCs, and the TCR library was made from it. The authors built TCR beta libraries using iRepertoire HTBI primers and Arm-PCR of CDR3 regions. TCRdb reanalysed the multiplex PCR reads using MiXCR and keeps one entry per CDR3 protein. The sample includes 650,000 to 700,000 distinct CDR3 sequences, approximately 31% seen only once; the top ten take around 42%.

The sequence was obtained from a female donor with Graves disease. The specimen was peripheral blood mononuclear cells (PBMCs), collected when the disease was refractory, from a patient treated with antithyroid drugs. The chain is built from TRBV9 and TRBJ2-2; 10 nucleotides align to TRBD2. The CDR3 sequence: CASSASGSGSTGELFF. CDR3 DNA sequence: TGTGCCAGCAGCGCTAGCGGGAGCGGCAGCACCGGGGAGCTGTTTTTT.